Below, 16 T cell receptor beta chains from the same sample are listed, as sequenced in a study of T cell repertoires in cytomegalovirus infection. TCRdb fed the reads into MiXCR, producing one record per CDR3 protein. The sample carries 480,000 or so distinct CDR3 sequences, roughly 12% recorded once. Sequencing was done on a sample of PBMCs. These receptors came from a human donor in good health (CMV status not recorded). Some clones in this sample may be carry-over from other donors' samples.

In its sample, this clonotype was seen a few times. The V call is TRBV11-2, the J call TRBJ2-4, with TRBD2 identical over 7 bases. With V trimmed by 5 bases and J by 0 bases, 10 bases remained unmatched. From germline, CDR1 is SGHAT and CDR2 FQNNGV. The CDR3 totals 17 residues. This chain's CDR3 is CASSPRTRGSAKNIQYF. CDR3 bases: TGTGCCAGCAGCCCCCGGACTAGAGGATCAGCCAAAAACATTCAGTACTTC.

This clonotype showed up just a few times. The V and J genes are TRBV10-3 and TRBJ1-2; perhaps TRBD1 as D (6 bases). The CDR3 length is 15 residues. Trimming removed 2 bases from V and 6 bases from J, with 16 bases in between. The germline CDR1 and CDR2 sequences are ENHRY and SYGVKD. CDR3 coding DNA: TGTGCCATCAGTGAGCGGGCAGGGGATGCTGATGGCTACACCTTC. It specifies CAISERAGDADGYTF.

The chain's CDR3 is CASSLRTTTDTQYF. CDR3 sequence (DNA): TGTGCCAGCAGCTTAAGGACTACCACAGATACGCAGTATTTT. The chain has TRBV11-3 and TRBJ2-3; maybe TRBD2 (6 bases). CDR1 and CDR2 from the germline V gene are SGHNT and YENEEA. With 2 bases removed from V and 2 bases from J, the gap between germline ends came to 8 bases. The CDR3 sequence is 14 residues long.

Many counts were recorded for this clonotype. CDR3 loop: CASREQGSGELFF. The CDR3 nucleotides are TGTGCCAGCCGAGAACAGGGGTCCGGGGAGCTGTTTTTT. This chain joins TRBV2 and TRBJ2-2, with 7 bases that match TRBD1. This CDR3 is 13 amino acids long. The junction had 6 bases not matched to a gene; V was cut back by 8 bases and J by 6 bases. CDR1 SNHLY and CDR2 FYNNEI come from the germline V gene.

This clonotype was recorded a few times. The chain couples TRBV19 to TRBJ1-1, with 7 bases that match TRBD1. The germline V gene encodes CDR1 LNHDA and CDR2 SQIVND (reference sequence). This CDR3 contains 13 residues. J lost 0 bases, V lost 7 bases, and 2 bases had no gene match. This CDR3 is CASNRGMNTEAFF. CDR3 DNA sequence: TGTGCCAGTAACAGGGGCATGAACACTGAAGCTTTCTTT.

The V call is TRBV29-1, the J call TRBJ2-5; D is ambiguous. Germline CDR1 SQVTM, CDR2 ANQGSEA. V lost 7 bases, J lost 5 bases, and 14 bases lay in between. CDR3 length equals 12 residues. DNA of the CDR3: TGCAGCGGCATATTCTTGGGGGAGACCCAGTACTTC. This sequence encodes CSGIFLGETQYF.

The table lists this clonotype with many counts. The V gene is TRBV5-4, the J gene TRBJ1-2, with D possibly TRBD1 on 5 matching bases. This CDR3 spans 18 amino acids. Per germline, CDR1 SGHNT and CDR2 YYREEE (reference sequence). Trimming removed 1 base from V and 5 bases from J, with 24 bases in between. The CDR3 spells CASSLKMLGTQPLYGYTF. For the CDR3, the DNA is TGTGCCAGCAGCTTGAAGATGCTAGGGACCCAACCCTTGTATGGCTACACCTTC. Full variable domain (rest looked up from reference TRBV5-4 and TRBJ1-2): ETGVTQSPTHLIKTRGQQVTLRCSSQSGHNTVSWYQQALGQGPQFIFQYYREEENGRGNFPPRFSGLQFPNYSSELNVNALELDDSALYLCASSLKMLGTQPLYGYTFGSGTRLTVV.

With respect to this clonotype: A clone one base away is much larger, so this may be a read error. The chain recombines TRBV12-3 or TRBV12-4 with TRBJ1-1, with unresolved D. CDR3 length: 14 residues. CDR3 sequence reads: CASSESLRTTEALF. CDR3 DNA sequence: TGTGCCAGCAGTGAATCCCTTAGAACGACTGAAGCTCTCTTT.

In its sample, this clonotype was seen many times. The chain carries TRBV7-8 and TRBJ2-2; 8 bases line up with TRBD2. With 4 bases clipped from V and 4 bases from J, the junction kept 5 bases outside the gene matches. The CDR3 consists of 15 residues. Germline V gene data show CDR1 as SGHVS and CDR2 as FQNEAQ. The CDR3 sequence is CASSSQREFTGELFF. The CDR3 bases are TGTGCCAGCAGCTCCCAGCGGGAGTTCACCGGGGAGCTGTTTTTT. Supplemented by reference TRBV7-8 and TRBJ2-2, the full variable domain reads GAGVSQSPRYKVAKRGQDVALRCDPISGHVSLFWYQQALGQGPEFLTYFQNEAQLDKSGLPSDRFFAERPEGSVSTLKIQRTQQEDSAVYLCASSSQREFTGELFFGEGSRLTVL.

This clonotype was detected many times. The chain combines TRBV10-3 with TRBJ2-3; unclear D gene. The CDR3 has 16 amino acids. With 0 bases removed from V and 2 bases from J, the gap between germline ends came to 12 bases. Germline V gives CDR1 ENHRY, CDR2 SYGVKD. CDR3 sequence reads: CAISESRKQTTDTQYF. In nucleotides, the CDR3 is TGTGCCATCAGTGAGTCGAGAAAGCAGACCACAGATACGCAGTATTTT.

This clonotype appeared many times. The gene calls are TRBV6-2 or TRBV6-3 and TRBJ2-2; D tentatively reads TRBD1 or TRBD2 (5 bases each). CDR1 is MNHEY, CDR2 SVGEGT, per germline. CDR3 size: 16 residues. V was trimmed by 2 bases and J by 4 bases, leaving 14 bases between them. CDR3 coding DNA: TGTGCCAGCAGTTACAGACCGGGACGTGTCACCGGGGAGCTGTTTTTT. Residues: CASSYRPGRVTGELFF.

This clonotype was observed at least ten times. The chain joins TRBV28 to TRBJ1-2, with no clear D. Between the trimmed V and J ends, which lost 2 bases and 4 bases, there was a span of 20 bases. The CDR3 is made up of 17 amino acids. In germline, CDR1 is MDHEN, CDR2 SYDVKM. The CDR3 coding sequence is TGTGCCAGCAGTTTAAGCGGCCATGGCATTGGAGGCTATGGCTACACCTTC. This encodes CASSLSGHGIGGYGYTF.

This clonotype has a count of ten or more. The chain has TRBV7-8 and TRBJ2-4; possible D gene TRBD2, 5 bases. The V end was cut by 8 bases, the J end by 0 bases, with 8 bases between. The CDR3 totals 13 residues. Germline assignment: CDR1 SGHVS and CDR2 FQNEAQ. This CDR3 is CASERIAKNIQYF. CDR3 DNA: TGTGCCAGCGAGCGGATAGCCAAAAACATTCAGTACTTC.

This clonotype occurred many times. The V and J genes are TRBV6-2 or TRBV6-3 and TRBJ2-1, with unresolved D. The CDR3 is made up of 15 amino acids. The germline V gene has CDR1 MNHEY and CDR2 SVGEGT. Trimming pared 0 bases from V and 4 bases from J, leaving 10 bases between. The CDR3 DNA follows: TGTGCCAGCAGTTACTCTACAGAACTTTACAATGAGCAGTTCTTC. Encoded protein: CASSYSTELYNEQFF.

This clonotype has at least ten counts. This sequence joins TRBV28 and TRBJ2-7; D may be TRBD1 (5 bases). Germline CDR1 is MDHEN and CDR2 is SYDVKM. V lost 3 bases to trimming and J lost 5 bases, with 11 bases between them. This CDR3 contains 13 residues. CDR3 amino acids: CASSFAGNNEQYF. The CDR3 nucleotides read TGTGCCAGCAGTTTCGCAGGGAACAACGAGCAGTACTTC. Full variable domain (outside the CDR3, taken from reference TRBV28 and TRBJ2-7): DVKVTQSSRYLVKRTGEKVFLECVQDMDHENMFWYRQDPGLGLRLIYFSYDVKMKEKGDIPEGYSVSREKKERFSLILESASTNQTSMYLCASSFAGNNEQYFGPGTRLTVT.

In its sample, this clonotype was seen many times. The chain uses TRBV27 and TRBJ2-5, with D hard to call. V shed 4 bases and J shed 4 bases, with 7 bases lying between them. Germline lookup yields CDR1 MNHEY and CDR2 SMNVEV (reference sequence). The CDR3 spans 12 residues. The CDR3 here is CASSSPGETQYF. The CDR3 bases are TGTGCCAGCAGTTCACCTGGAGAGACCCAGTACTTC.